The next 23 T cell receptor beta chains were all read from a single sample in a study of blood T cell repertoires in COVID-19. Assay used: immunoSEQ multiplex PCR; TCRdb lists only in-frame clones, some missing. This sample carries roughly 180,000 clones, 85% to 90% of them seen once, and the ten largest clones take approximately 8.9%. The sample consisted of peripheral blood. These receptors were obtained from a woman aged 55-69 years with acute or convalescent COVID-19.

The rearrangement joins TRBV10-2 to TRBJ2-1; 7 bases are shared with TRBD2. The CDR3 consists of 14 residues. CDR1 and CDR2 from the germline V gene are WSHSY and SAAADI. J lost 10 bases, V lost 5 bases, and 11 bases had no gene match. CDR3 sequence reads: CASSKGLGAREQFF. The CDR3 nucleotides read TGCGCCAGCAGTAAAGGACTAGGCGCCCGAGAGCAGTTCTTC.

This chain connects TRBV9 to TRBJ1-6; 8 bases agree with TRBD1. The CDR3 loop spans 16 amino acids. The V segment lost 4 bases and the J segment 4 bases; nucleotides outside the gene matches: 7. Germline CDR1 is SGDLS and CDR2 is YYNGEE. The CDR3 loop reads CASSPRQGLYNSPLHF. The CDR3 DNA sequence: TGTGCCAGCAGCCCCCGACAGGGGCTGTATAATTCACCCCTCCACTTT.

V is TRBV30 and J is TRBJ1-2, with 9 bases matching TRBD1. The V segment lost 2 bases and the J segment 7 bases; nucleotides outside the gene matches: 2. The CDR3 extends over 12 amino acids. Per germline, CDR1 GTSNPN and CDR2 SVGIG (reference sequence). This CDR3 reads CAWSSDRGGYTF. Here the CDR3 DNA reads TGTGCCTGGAGTTCGGACAGGGGTGGCTACACCTTC.

Comment on this clone: Sequence at one end of the junction differs from germline and may be a read error. This chain connects TRBV24-1 to TRBJ1-1; the D is unclear. Looked up from germline, CDR1 is KGHDR and CDR2 is SFDVKD. CDR3 length equals 12 residues. The CDR3 DNA sequence: TGTGCCACCAGTGATTCGAACTCTGAAGCTTTCTTT. Amino acids: CATSDSNSEAFF.

Here the CDR3 reads CAWRDRVDQPQHF. The CDR3 DNA reads as TGTGCCTGGAGAGACAGGGTGGATCAGCCCCAGCATTTT. V usage is TRBV30 and J usage is TRBJ1-5, with 7 bases matching TRBD1. The V segment lost 3 bases and the J segment 5 bases; nucleotides outside the gene matches: 4. Germline loops: CDR1 GTSNPN, CDR2 SVGIG (reference sequence). The CDR3 runs 13 residues.

The chain carries TRBV24-1 and TRBJ1-1; D is undetermined. The CDR3 is made up of 12 amino acids. The germline CDR1 and CDR2 sequences are KGHDR and SFDVKD. Trimming stripped 4 bases from V and 1 base from J, with 3 bases between. The CDR3, as DNA: TGTGCCACCAGTGACCAGAACACTGAAGCTTTCTTT. Amino acid sequence: CATSDQNTEAFF.

The chain recombines TRBV28 with TRBJ1-4, with D uncertain. This CDR3 region has 16 residues. The V and J ends lost 2 bases and 8 bases respectively, with 18 bases between them. Germline CDR1 and CDR2: MDHEN and SYDVKM. The CDR3 DNA reads as TGTGCCAGCAGTTTACCCATCGGGTCGGGGTTGGAAAAACTGTTTTTT. Translated, it gives CASSLPIGSGLEKLFF.

The chain recombines TRBV30 with TRBJ2-7, with 9 bases lining up with TRBD1. Germline lookup yields CDR1 GTSNPN and CDR2 SVGIG (reference sequence). V dropped 2 bases and J dropped 4; count of bases not matched to a gene: 3. This CDR3 has 13 residues. DNA of the CDR3: TGTGCCTGGAGTCGGGACAGGGCGTACGAGCAGTACTTC. Residues: CAWSRDRAYEQYF.

The gene calls are TRBV5-8 and TRBJ2-7; 7 nucleotides agree with TRBD2. The CDR3 consists of 13 residues. V dropped 4 bases and J dropped 9; count of bases not matched to a gene: 10. The germline V gene has CDR1 SGHTS and CDR2 YDEGEE. The CDR3 DNA reads TGTGCCAGCAGCGAGGCCCCCGGGGGGTCGCAGTACTTC. Translation: CASSEAPGGSQYF.

The chain has TRBV28 and TRBJ2-7; 10 bases are a match to TRBD1. Unmatched junction bases numbered 14, after V lost 7 bases and J lost 8 bases. This CDR3 region has 15 residues. Germline V gives CDR1 MDHEN, CDR2 SYDVKM. CDR3 sequence reads: CASTPWGTGDTQQYF. Here the CDR3 DNA reads TGTGCCAGCACCCCTTGGGGGACAGGGGACACGCAGCAGTACTTC.

The J gene is TRBJ2-1, the V gene TRBV9, with 13 bases fitting TRBD2. This CDR3 has 14 residues. Trimming removed 3 bases from V and 10 bases from J; junction bases left unmatched: 4. CDR1 is SGDLS, CDR2 YYNGEE, per germline. The CDR3 DNA reads as TGTGCCAGCAGCGGCCCGGGACTAGCGGGAGAGCAGTTCTTC. Translation: CASSGPGLAGEQFF.

This clone was counted a single time. This chain joins TRBV29-1 and TRBJ2-1, with D perhaps TRBD2 (6 bases). The CDR3 is 15 residues long. V was pared by 4 bases and J by 4 bases, with 17 bases between. Looked up from germline, CDR1 is SQVTM and CDR2 is ANQGSEA. The CDR3 nucleotides read TGCAGCGTTGTTCGCCAACTAGCCATATACAATGAGCAGTTCTTC. Translating it yields CSVVRQLAIYNEQFF.

This clone showed up just once. The chain links TRBV11-3 to TRBJ2-1; a possible D gene is TRBD2 (6 bases). Germline V CDR1 and CDR2: SGHNT, YENEEA. This CDR3 spans 14 amino acids. Deletions cut 1 base from V and 7 bases from J, with 11 bases between. This chain's CDR3 is CASSLVGTGNEQFF. In DNA, the CDR3 is TGTGCCAGCAGCTTAGTTGGGACTGGGAATGAGCAGTTCTTC.

J is TRBJ2-7 and V is TRBV3-1 (or the pseudogene TRBV3-2); possibly TRBD2 for D (6 bases). The length of the CDR3 is 12 residues. Trimming removed 3 bases from V and 6 bases from J, with 9 bases in between. The germline CDR1 and CDR2 sequences are LGHDT and YNNKEL (reference sequence). The CDR3 sequence is CASSHMGGEQYF. The CDR3 DNA is TGTGCCAGCAGCCACATGGGGGGCGAGCAGTACTTC.

CDR3 region: CASSLGREGHEQFF. CDR3 DNA: TGCGCCAGCAGCTTGGGGCGGGAGGGGCATGAGCAGTTCTTC. The chain uses TRBV5-1 and TRBJ2-1; TRBD2 aligns across 9 bases. The V gene end was trimmed by 0 bases and the J gene end by 8 bases; junction bases not matched to a gene: 3. This CDR3 comprises 14 residues. The germline V gene encodes CDR1 SGHRS and CDR2 YFSETQ. Full variable domain (rest looked up from reference TRBV5-1 and TRBJ2-1): KAGVTQTPRYLIKTRGQQVTLSCSPISGHRSVSWYQQTPGQGLQFLFEYFSETQRNKGNFPGRFSGRQFSNSRSEMNVSTLELGDSALYLCASSLGREGHEQFFGPGTRLTVL.

The V and J genes are TRBV6-5 and TRBJ1-4; a weak D match, TRBD1 (5 bases). Germline-derived CDR1 and CDR2 are MNHEY and SVGAGI. There are 12 residues in the CDR3. With 1 base removed from V and 9 bases from J, the gap between germline ends came to 6 bases. DNA of the CDR3: TGTGCCAGCAGTTACTTGGGGCAAAAACTGTTTTTT. The encoded protein is CASSYLGQKLFF.

The rearrangement links TRBV9 to TRBJ2-2; TRBD2 matches 14 bases. V was clipped by 0 bases and J by 7 bases; unmatched bases: 5. The length of the CDR3 is 17 residues. Germline V gene data show CDR1 as SGDLS and CDR2 as YYNGEE. The CDR3 nucleotides are TGTGCCAGCAGCGTAGAAGGGACTAGCGGGAGTGGCGGGGAGCTGTTTTTT. This encodes CASSVEGTSGSGGELFF.

The CDR3 protein is CASSPGTGLYEQYF. The CDR3 bases are TGCGCCAGCAGCCCCGGGACAGGCCTTTACGAGCAGTACTTC. The chain couples TRBV4-1 to TRBJ2-7, with 8 bases identical to TRBD1. V trimming: 4 bases; J trimming: 4 bases; junction bases outside the gene matches: 6. This CDR3 is built from 14 residues. Per the germline V gene, CDR1 is MGHRA and CDR2 is YSYEKL.

The chain carries TRBV27 and TRBJ1-5; the match to TRBD1 covers 8 bases. Trimming removed 4 bases from V and 9 bases from J; junction bases left unmatched: 5. The germline V gene encodes CDR1 MNHEY and CDR2 SMNVEV (reference sequence). The CDR3 consists of 13 residues. The CDR3 region is CASSSLTGGPQHF. In nucleotides, the CDR3 is TGTGCCAGCAGTTCACTCACAGGGGGGCCCCAGCATTTT.

V is TRBV28 and J is TRBJ2-3, with D possibly matching TRBD2 (5 bases). This CDR3 comprises 14 residues. The germline V gene has CDR1 MDHEN and CDR2 SYDVKM. V shed 5 bases and J shed 7 bases, with 16 bases lying between them. CDR3 in amino acids: CASSPSGELNTQYF. CDR3 nucleotide sequence: TGTGCCAGCAGTCCCTCTGGGGAGTTAAATACGCAGTATTTT.

This clone was recorded only once. The V and J genes are TRBV6-5 and TRBJ1-2; a possible D gene is TRBD1 (5 bases). From germline, CDR1 is MNHEY and CDR2 SVGAGI. Trimming shortened V by 6 bases and J by 4 bases, and 12 bases separated the two germline ends. There are 13 residues in the CDR3. This CDR3 is CASSVTESYGYTF. The CDR3 coding sequence is TGTGCCAGCAGCGTGACAGAATCCTATGGCTACACCTTC.

This chain joins TRBV19 and TRBJ2-5, with 7 bases aligning to TRBD1. The CDR3 extends over 14 amino acids. Germline V gene lookup returns CDR1 LNHDA and CDR2 SQIVND (reference sequence). Trimming cost V 9 bases and J 0 bases; bases outside gene matches: 7. CDR3 protein: CASTPGQNQETQYF. The CDR3 DNA reads as TGTGCCAGCACTCCGGGACAGAACCAAGAGACCCAGTACTTC.

This sequence joins TRBV11-2 and TRBJ2-7, with 9 bases matching TRBD2. CDR1 is SGHAT and CDR2 is FQNNGV in the germline V gene. This CDR3 is built from 16 residues. Trimming at V came to 1 base and at J to 4 bases, leaving 8 bases not matched to a gene. CDR3 nucleotide sequence: TGTGCCAGCAGCTTAGCCGGTAGCGGGGGAATATACGAGCAGTACTTC. Protein product: CASSLAGSGGIYEQYF.